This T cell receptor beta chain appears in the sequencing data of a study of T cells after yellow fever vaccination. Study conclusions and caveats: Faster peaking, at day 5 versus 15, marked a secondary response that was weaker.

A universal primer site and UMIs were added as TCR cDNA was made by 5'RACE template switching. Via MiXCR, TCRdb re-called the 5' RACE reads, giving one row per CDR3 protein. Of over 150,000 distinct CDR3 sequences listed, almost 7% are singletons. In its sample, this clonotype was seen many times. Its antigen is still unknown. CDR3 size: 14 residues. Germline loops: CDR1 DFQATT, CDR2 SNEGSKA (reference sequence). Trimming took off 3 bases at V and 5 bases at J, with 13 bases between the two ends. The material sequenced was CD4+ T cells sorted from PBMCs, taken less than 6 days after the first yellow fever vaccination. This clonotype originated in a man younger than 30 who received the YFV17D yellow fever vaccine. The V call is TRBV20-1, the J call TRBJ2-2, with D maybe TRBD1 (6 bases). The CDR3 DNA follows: TGCAGTGCTAGTAAGGACAGTATGACCGGGGAGCTGTTTTTT. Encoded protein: CSASKDSMTGELFF.